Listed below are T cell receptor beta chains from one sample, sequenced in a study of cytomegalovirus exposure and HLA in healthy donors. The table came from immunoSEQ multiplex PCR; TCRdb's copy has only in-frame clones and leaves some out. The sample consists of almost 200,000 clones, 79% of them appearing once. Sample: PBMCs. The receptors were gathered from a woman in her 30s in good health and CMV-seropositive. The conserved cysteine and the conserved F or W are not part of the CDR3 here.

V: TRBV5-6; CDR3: ASSSEEGTENFYGYT
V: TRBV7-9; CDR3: ASSYLQGAKAF
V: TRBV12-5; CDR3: ASGLTPRTSGKYVFYNEQF
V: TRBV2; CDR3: ASSRDSSYEQY
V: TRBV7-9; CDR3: ASSLADRNSPLH
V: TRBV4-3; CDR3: ASSQRRGYHEQY
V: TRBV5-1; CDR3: ASSSGDSSSYNEQF
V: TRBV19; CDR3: ASSLIAHPQVVSSNEQF
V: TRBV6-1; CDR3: ASSEVGVLRGKLF
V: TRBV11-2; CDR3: ASSLVAAGPAYTQY
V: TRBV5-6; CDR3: ASSLVPGENEQY
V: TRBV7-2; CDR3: ASRTPDRTGGEGYT
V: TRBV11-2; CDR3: ASSSTRDRVAF
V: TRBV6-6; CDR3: ASSSPRLAQVTQY
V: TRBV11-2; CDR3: ASSLSGLGNEQF
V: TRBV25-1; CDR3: ASSESSGEQY
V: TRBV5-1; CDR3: ASSPGISNQPQH
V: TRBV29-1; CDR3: SALSGRGEQF
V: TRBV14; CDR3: ASSQDGQGPYREVSQY
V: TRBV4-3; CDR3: ASSQSLLNTEAF
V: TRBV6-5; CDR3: ASISTGMNTEAF
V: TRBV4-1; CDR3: ASSQNSGSFYEQF
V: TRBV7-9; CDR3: ASSHQQGTDGYT
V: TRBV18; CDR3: ASSPLGAGGSEQF
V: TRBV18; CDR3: ASSNGLKFNHYGYT
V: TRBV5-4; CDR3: ASSSLAGKAGELF
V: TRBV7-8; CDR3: ASSLAASGELF
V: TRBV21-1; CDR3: APGQGINGYT
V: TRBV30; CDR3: AWSLTVVDEQF
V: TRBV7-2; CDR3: ASSTLPGQGAYNEQF
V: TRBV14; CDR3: ASSQGLAGANEQF
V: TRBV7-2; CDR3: ASRQRGGKEQF
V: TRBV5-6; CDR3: ASSLGQGLNEKLF
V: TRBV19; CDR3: ASRTSGSHTGELF
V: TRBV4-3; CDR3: ASSQDYGGAYEQY
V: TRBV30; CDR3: AWSVLAVTDTQY
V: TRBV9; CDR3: ASTKAAQDEKLF
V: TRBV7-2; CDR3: ASSLGLAGVNEQF
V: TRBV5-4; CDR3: ASSSDSQNGYT
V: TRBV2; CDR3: ASSTGRGETQY